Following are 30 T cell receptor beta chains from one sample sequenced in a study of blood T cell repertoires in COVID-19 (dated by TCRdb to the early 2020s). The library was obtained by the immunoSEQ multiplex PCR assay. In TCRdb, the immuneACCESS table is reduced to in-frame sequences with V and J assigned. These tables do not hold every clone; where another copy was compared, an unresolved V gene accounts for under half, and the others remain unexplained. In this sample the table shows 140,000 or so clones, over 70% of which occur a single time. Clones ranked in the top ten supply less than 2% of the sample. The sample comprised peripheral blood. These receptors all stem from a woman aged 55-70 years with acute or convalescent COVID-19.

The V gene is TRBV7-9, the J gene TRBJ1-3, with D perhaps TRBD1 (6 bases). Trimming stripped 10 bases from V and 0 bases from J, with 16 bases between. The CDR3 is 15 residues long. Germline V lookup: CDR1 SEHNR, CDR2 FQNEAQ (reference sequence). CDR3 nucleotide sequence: TGTGCCACAGGGGACCGTGAATTCTCTGGAAACACCATATATTTT. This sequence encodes CATGDREFSGNTIYF. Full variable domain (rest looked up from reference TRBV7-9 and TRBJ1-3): DTGVSQNPRHKITKRGQNVTFRCDPISEHNRLYWYRQTLGQGPEFLTYFQNEAQLEKSRLLSDRFSAERPKGSFSTLEIQRTEQGDSAMYLCATGDREFSGNTIYFGEGSWLTVV.

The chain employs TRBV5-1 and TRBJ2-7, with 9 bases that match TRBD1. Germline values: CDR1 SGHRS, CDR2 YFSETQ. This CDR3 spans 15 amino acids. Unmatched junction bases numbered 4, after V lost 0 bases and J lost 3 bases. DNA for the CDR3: TGCGCCAGCAGCTTGGATGGGACAGGGATCTACGAGCAGTACTTC. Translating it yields CASSLDGTGIYEQYF.

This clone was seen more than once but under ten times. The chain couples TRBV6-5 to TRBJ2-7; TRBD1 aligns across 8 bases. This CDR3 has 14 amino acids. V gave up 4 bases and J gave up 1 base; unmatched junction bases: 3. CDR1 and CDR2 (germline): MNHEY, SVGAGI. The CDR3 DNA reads TGTGCCAGCAGTTCCGGGGACAGGTCCTACGAGCAGTACTTC. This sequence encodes CASSSGDRSYEQYF.

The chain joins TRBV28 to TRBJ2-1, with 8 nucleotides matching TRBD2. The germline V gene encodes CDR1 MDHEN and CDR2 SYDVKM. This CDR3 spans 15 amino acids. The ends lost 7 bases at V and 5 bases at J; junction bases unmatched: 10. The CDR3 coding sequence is TGTGCCAGCACTTCCTTCGGGGGGGTCGACAATGAGCAGTTCTTC. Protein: CASTSFGGVDNEQFF. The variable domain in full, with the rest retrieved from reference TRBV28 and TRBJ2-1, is DVKVTQSSRYLVKRTGEKVFLECVQDMDHENMFWYRQDPGLGLRLIYFSYDVKMKEKGDIPEGYSVSREKKERFSLILESASTNQTSMYLCASTSFGGVDNEQFFGPGTRLTVL.

The CDR3 region is CASSTSGRIGEQFF. The CDR3 DNA follows: TGTGCCAGCAGCACGAGCGGGAGAATTGGGGAGCAGTTCTTC. V is TRBV7-2 and J is TRBJ2-1; TRBD2 aligns across 8 bases. V dropped 5 bases and J dropped 10; count of bases not matched to a gene: 10. CDR1 is SGHTA, CDR2 FQGNSA, per germline. This CDR3 is 14 amino acids long. The full variable domain, with the rest looked up from reference TRBV7-2 and TRBJ2-1, is GAGVSQSPSNKVTEKGKDVELRCDPISGHTALYWYRQSLGQGLEFLIYFQGNSAPDKSGLPSDRFSAERTGGSVSTLTIQRTQQEDSAVYLCASSTSGRIGEQFFGPGTRLTVL.

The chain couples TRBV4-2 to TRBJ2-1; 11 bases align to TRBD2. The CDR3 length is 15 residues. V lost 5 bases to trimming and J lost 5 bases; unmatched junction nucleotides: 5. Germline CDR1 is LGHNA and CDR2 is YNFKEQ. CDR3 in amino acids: CASSYSGRADNEQFF. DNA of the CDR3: TGTGCCAGCAGCTATAGCGGGAGGGCAGACAATGAGCAGTTCTTC.

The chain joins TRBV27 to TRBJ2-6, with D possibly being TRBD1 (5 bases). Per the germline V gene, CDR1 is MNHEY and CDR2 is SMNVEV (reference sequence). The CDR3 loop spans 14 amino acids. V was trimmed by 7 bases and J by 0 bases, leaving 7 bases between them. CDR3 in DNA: TGTGCCAGCAAGGGGTTCTCTGGGGCCAACGTCCTGACTTTC. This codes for CASKGFSGANVLTF.

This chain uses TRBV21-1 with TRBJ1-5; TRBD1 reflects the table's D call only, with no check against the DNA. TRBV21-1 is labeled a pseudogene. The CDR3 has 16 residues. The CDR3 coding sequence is TGTGCCAGCAGCAAAATCAGGGTCTATAGCAATCAGCCCCAGCATTTT. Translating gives CASSKIRVYSNQPQHF.

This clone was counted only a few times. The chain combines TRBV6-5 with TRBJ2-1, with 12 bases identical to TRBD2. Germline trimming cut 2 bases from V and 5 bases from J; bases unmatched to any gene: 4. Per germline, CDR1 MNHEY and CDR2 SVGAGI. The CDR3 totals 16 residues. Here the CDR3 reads CASSYRTSGINNEQFF. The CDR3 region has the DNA TGTGCCAGCAGTTACCGGACTAGCGGGATCAACAATGAGCAGTTCTTC.

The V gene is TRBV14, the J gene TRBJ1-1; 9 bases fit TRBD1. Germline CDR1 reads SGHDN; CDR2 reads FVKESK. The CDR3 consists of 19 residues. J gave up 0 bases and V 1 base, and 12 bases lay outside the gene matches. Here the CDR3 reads CASSQAGLTGGTMNTEAFF. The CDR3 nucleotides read TGTGCCAGCAGCCAAGCTGGGTTGACAGGGGGTACAATGAACACTGAAGCTTTCTTT.

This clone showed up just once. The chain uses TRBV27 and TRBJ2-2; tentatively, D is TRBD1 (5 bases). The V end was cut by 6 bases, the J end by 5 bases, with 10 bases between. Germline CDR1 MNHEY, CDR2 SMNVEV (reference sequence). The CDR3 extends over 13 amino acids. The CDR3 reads CASSVSGTGELFF. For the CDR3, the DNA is TGTGCCAGCAGCGTCTCAGGGACCGGGGAGCTGTTTTTT.

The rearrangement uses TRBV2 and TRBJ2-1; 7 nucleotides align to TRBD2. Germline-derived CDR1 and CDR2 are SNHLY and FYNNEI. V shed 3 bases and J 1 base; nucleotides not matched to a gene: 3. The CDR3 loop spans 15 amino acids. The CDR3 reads CASSDQRESYNEQFF. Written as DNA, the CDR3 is TGTGCCAGCAGTGATCAGCGGGAATCCTACAATGAGCAGTTCTTC.

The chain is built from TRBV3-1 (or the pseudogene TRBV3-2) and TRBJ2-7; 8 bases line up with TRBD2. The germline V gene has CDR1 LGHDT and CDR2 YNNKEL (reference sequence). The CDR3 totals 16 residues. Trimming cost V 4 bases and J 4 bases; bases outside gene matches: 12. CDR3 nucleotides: TGTGCCAGCAGCCTTCTTTCAACAGCGGGAGTTTACGAGCAGTACTTC. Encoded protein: CASSLLSTAGVYEQYF.

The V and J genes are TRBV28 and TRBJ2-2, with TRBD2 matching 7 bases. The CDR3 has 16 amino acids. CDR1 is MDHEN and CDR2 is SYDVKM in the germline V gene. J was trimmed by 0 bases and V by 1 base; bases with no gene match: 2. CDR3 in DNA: TGTGCCAGCAGTTTATCTCGGGGGGCGAACACCGGGGAGCTGTTTTTT. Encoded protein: CASSLSRGANTGELFF.

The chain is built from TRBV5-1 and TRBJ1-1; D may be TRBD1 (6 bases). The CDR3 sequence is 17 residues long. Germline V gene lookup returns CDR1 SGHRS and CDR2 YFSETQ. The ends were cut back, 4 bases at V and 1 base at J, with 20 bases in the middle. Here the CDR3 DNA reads TGCGCCAGCAGCCCGCGAGGTGGGGGCAGCGCGAACACTGAAGCTTTCTTT. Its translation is CASSPRGGGSANTEAFF.

In DNA, the CDR3 is TGTGCCAGCAGGGATGAGGGCAGGGGGCGGACTTACGAGCAGTACTTC. Protein product: CASRDEGRGRTYEQYF. The chain couples TRBV2 to TRBJ2-7, with 8 positions matching TRBD1. Germline V CDR1 and CDR2: SNHLY, FYNNEI. After removal of 6 bases from V and 4 bases from J, the junction contained 14 bases not matched to a gene. This CDR3 has 16 amino acids. Combining the CDR3 with reference TRBV2 and TRBJ2-7 gives the whole variable domain EPEVTQTPSHQVTQMGQEVILRCVPISNHLYFYWYRQILGQKVEFLVSFYNNEISEKSEIFDDQFSVERPDGSNFTLKIRSTKLEDSAMYFCASRDEGRGRTYEQYFGPGTRLTVT.

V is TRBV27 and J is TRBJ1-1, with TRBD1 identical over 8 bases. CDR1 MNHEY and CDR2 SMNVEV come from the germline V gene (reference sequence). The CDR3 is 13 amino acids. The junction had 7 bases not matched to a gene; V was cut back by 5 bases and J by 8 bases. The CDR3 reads CASSPRGRGEAFF. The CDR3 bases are TGTGCCAGCAGTCCCAGGGGGCGGGGGGAAGCTTTCTTT.

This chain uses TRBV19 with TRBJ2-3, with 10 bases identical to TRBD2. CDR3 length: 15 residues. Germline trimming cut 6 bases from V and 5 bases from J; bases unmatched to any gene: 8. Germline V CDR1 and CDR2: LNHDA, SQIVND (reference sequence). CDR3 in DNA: TGTGCCAGTAGATTCCTAGCGGGAGCCCTAGATACGCAGTATTTT. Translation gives CASRFLAGALDTQYF.

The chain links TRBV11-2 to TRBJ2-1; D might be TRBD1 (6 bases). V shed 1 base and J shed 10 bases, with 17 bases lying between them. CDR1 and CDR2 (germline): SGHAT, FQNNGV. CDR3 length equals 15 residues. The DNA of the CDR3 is TGTGCCAGCAGCTTAGGGCACAGGGCCGGTCGCGAGCAGTTCTTC. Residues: CASSLGHRAGREQFF.

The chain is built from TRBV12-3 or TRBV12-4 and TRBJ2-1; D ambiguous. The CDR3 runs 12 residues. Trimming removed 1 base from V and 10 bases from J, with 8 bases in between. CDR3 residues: CASSLEEWEQFF. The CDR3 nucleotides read TGTGCCAGCAGTTTAGAGGAGTGGGAGCAGTTCTTC.

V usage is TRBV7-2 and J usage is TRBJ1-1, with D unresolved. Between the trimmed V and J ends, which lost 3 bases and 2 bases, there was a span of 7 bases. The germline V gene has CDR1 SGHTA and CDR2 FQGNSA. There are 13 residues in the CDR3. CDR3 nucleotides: TGTGCCAGCAGCTTTAGCTTCAACACTGAAGCTTTCTTT. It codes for CASSFSFNTEAFF.

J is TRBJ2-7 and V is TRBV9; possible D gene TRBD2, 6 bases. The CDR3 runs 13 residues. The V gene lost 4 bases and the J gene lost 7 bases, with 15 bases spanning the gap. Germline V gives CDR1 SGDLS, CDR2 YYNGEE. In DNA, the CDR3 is TGTGCCAGCAGCCCGGGACTGGCATGGGAGCAGTACTTC. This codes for CASSPGLAWEQYF.

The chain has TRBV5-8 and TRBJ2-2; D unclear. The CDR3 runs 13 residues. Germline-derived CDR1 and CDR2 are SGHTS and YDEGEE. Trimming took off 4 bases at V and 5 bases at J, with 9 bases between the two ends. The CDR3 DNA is TGTGCCAGCAGCCGACACAGAACCGGGGAGCTGTTTTTT. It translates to CASSRHRTGELFF.

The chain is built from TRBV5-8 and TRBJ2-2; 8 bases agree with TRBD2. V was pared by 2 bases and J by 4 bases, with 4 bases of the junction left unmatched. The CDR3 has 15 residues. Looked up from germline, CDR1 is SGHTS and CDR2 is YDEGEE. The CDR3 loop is CASSLAGVSTGELFF. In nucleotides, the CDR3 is TGTGCCAGCAGCTTAGCGGGAGTAAGCACCGGGGAGCTGTTTTTT. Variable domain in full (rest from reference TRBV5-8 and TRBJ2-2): EAGVTQSPTHLIKTRGQQATLRCSPISGHTSVYWYQQALGLGLQFLLWYDEGEERNRGNFPPRFSGRQFPNYSSELNVNALELEDSALYLCASSLAGVSTGELFFGEGSRLTVL.

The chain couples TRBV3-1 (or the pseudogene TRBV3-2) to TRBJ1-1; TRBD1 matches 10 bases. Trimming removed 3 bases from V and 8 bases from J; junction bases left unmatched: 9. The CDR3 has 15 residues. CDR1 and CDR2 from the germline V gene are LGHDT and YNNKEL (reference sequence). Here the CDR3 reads CASSQTGQGTMEAFF. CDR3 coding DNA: TGTGCCAGCAGCCAGACGGGACAGGGGACTATGGAAGCTTTCTTT.

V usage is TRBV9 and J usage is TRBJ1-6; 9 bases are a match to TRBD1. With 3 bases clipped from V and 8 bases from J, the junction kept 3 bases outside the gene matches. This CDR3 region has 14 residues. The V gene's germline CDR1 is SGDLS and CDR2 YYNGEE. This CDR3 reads CASSARTGDSPLHF. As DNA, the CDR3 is TGTGCCAGCAGCGCGAGGACAGGGGATTCACCCCTCCACTTT.

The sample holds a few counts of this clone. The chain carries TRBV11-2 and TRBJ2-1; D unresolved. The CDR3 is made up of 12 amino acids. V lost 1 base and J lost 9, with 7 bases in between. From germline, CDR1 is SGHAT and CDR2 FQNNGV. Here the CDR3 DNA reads TGTGCCAGCAGCTTAGCTCTCAGTGAGCAGTTCTTC. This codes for CASSLALSEQFF.

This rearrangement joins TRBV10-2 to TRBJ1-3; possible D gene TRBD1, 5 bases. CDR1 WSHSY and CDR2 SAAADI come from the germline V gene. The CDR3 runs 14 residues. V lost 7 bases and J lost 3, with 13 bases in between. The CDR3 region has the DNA TGCGCCAGCACAAGGGGCTTAGATGGAAACACCATATATTTT. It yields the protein CASTRGLDGNTIYF.

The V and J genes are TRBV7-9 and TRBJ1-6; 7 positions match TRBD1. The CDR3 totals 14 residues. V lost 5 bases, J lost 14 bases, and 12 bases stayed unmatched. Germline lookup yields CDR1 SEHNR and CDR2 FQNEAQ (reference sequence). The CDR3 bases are TGTGCCAGCAGCCCCGCGACAGGGCCGAACACCCTCCACTTT. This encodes CASSPATGPNTLHF.

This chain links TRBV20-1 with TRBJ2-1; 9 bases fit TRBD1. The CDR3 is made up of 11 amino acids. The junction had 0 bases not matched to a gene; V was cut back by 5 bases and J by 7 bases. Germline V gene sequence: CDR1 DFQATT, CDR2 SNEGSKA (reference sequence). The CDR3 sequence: CSADRGNEQFF. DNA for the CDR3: TGCAGTGCTGACAGGGGGAATGAGCAGTTCTTC.